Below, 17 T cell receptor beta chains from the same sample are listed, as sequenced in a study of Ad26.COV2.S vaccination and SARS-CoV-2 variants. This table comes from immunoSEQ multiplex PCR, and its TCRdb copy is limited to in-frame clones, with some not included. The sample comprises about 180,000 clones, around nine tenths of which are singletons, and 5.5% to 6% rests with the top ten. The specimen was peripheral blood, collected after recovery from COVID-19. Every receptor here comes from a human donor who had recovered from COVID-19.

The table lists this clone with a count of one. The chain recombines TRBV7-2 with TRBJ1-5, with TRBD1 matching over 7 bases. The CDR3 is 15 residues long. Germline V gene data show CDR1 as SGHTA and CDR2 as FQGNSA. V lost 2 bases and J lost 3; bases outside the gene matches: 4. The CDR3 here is CASSLQGVSNQPQHF. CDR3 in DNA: TGTGCCAGCAGCTTACAGGGGGTATCCAATCAGCCCCAGCATTTT.

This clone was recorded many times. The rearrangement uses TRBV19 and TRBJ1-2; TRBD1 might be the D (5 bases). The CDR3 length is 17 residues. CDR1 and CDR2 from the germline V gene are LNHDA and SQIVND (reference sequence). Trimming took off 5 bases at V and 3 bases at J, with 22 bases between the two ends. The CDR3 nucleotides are TGTGCCAGTAGTCCCCGAGGCGGGGGTGGGAAGGACTATGGCTACACCTTC. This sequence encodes CASSPRGGGGKDYGYTF.

The CDR3 spells CASSARQGFYEKLFF. The DNA for the CDR3 is TGTGCCAGCAGTGCAAGACAGGGTTTCTATGAAAAACTGTTTTTT. J is TRBJ1-4 and V is TRBV25-1; TRBD1 aligns across 7 bases. Germline V gene data show CDR1 as MGHDK and CDR2 as SYGVNS. The CDR3 loop spans 15 amino acids. Unmatched junction bases numbered 8, after V lost 4 bases and J lost 6 bases.

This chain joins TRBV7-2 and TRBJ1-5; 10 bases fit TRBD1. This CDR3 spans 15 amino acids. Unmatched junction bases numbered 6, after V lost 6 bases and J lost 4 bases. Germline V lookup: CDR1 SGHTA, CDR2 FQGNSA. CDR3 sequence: CASRRTGGSNQPQHF. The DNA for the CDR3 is TGTGCCAGCAGACGGACAGGGGGATCAAATCAGCCCCAGCATTTT. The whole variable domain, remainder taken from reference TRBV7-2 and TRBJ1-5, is GAGVSQSPSNKVTEKGKDVELRCDPISGHTALYWYRQSLGQGLEFLIYFQGNSAPDKSGLPSDRFSAERTGGSVSTLTIQRTQQEDSAVYLCASRRTGGSNQPQHFGDGTRLSIL.

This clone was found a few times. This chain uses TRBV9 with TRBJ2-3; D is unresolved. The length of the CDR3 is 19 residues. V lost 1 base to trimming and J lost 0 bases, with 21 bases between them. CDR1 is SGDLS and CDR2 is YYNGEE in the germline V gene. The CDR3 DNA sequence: TGTGCCAGCAGCGTATCCCATACCCCCCGACGTTCTAGCACAGATACGCAGTATTTT. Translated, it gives CASSVSHTPRRSSTDTQYF.

CDR3 in amino acids: CASRAEGNEQYF. CDR3 in DNA: TGCGCCAGCCGAGCGGAGGGGAACGAGCAGTACTTC. J is TRBJ2-7 and V is TRBV4-1, with a weak D call TRBD2 (6 bases). The V end lost 8 bases, the J end lost 5 bases, and 13 bases lay between the germline ends. CDR3 length equals 12 residues. Germline lookup yields CDR1 MGHRA and CDR2 YSYEKL.

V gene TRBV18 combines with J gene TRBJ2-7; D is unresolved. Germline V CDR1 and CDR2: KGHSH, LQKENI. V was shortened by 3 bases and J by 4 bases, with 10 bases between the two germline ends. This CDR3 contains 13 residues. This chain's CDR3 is CASSPEAAYEQYF. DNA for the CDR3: TGTGCCAGCTCACCCGAGGCGGCTTACGAGCAGTACTTC.

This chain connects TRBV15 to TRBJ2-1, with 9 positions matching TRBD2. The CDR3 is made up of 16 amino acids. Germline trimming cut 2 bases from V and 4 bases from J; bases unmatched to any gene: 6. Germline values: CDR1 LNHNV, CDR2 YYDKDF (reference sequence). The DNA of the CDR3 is TGTGCCACCAGCAGATCAGTAGCGGGGGCTTACAATGAGCAGTTCTTC. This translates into CATSRSVAGAYNEQFF.

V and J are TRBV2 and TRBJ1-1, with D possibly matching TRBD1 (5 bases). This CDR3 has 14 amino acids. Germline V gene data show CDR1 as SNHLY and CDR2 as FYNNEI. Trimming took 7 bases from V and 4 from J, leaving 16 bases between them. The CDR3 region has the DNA TGTGCCAGCATTCCAGGACACCCGGGCACTGAAGCTTTCTTT. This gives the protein CASIPGHPGTEAFF. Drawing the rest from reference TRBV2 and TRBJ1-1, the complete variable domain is EPEVTQTPSHQVTQMGQEVILRCVPISNHLYFYWYRQILGQKVEFLVSFYNNEISEKSEIFDDQFSVERPDGSNFTLKIRSTKLEDSAMYFCASIPGHPGTEAFFGQGTRLTVV.

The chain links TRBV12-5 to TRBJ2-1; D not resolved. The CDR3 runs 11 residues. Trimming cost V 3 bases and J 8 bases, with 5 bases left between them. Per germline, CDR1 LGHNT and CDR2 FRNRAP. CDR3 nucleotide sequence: TGTGCTAGTGGTTTTAACTATGAGCAGTTCTTC. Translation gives CASGFNYEQFF. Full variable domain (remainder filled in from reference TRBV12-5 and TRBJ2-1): DARVTQTPRHKVTEMGQEVTMRCQPILGHNTVFWYRQTMMQGLELLAYFRNRAPLDDSGMPKDRFSAEMPDATLATLKIQPSEPRDSAVYFCASGFNYEQFFGPGTRLTVL.

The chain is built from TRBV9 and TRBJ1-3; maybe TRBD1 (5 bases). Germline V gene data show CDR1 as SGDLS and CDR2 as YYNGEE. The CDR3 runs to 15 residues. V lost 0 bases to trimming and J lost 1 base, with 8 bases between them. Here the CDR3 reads CASSVDDRSGNTIYF. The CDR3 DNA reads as TGTGCCAGCAGCGTAGATGACAGATCTGGAAACACCATATATTTT.

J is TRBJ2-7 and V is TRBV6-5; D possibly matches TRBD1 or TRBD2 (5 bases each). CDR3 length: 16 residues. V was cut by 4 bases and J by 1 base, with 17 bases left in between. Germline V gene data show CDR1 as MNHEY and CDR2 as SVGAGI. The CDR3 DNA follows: TGTGCCAGCAGTTCATGGGACCGACTGCTGTCCTACGAGCAGTACTTC. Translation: CASSSWDRLLSYEQYF.

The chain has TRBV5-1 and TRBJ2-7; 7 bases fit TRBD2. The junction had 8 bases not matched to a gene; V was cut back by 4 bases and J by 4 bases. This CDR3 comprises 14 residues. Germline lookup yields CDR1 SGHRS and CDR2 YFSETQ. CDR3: CASSPSPGGYEQYF. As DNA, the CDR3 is TGCGCCAGCAGCCCGTCGCCCGGGGGGTACGAGCAGTACTTC.

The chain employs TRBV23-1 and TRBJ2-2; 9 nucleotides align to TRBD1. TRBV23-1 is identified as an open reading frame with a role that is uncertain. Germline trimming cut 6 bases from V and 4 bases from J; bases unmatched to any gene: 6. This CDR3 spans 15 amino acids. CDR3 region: CASSYDRGCTGELFF. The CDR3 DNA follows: TGCGCCAGCAGCTACGACAGGGGGTGCACCGGGGAGCTGTTTTTT.

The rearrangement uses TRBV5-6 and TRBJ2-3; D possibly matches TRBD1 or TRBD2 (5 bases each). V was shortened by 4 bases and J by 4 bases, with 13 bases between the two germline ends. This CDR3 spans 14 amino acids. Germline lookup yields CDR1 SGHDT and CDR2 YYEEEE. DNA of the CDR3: TGTGCCAGCAGCCTGAGGGGATTCCCAGATACGCAGTATTTT. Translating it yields CASSLRGFPDTQYF.

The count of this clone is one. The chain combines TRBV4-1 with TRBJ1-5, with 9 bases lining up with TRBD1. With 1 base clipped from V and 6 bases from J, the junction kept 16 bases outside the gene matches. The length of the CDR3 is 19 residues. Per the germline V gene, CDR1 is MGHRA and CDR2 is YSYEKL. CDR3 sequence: CASSQGGIVDRGFRQPQHF. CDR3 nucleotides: TGCGCCAGCAGCCAAGGAGGAATCGTGGACAGGGGTTTCCGTCAGCCCCAGCATTTT.

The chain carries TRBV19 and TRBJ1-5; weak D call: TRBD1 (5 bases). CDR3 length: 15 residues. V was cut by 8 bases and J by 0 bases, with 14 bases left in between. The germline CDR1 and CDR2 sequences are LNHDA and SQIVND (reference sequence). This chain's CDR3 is CASDRGDYSNQPQHF. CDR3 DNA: TGTGCCAGTGACCGGGGGGACTATAGCAATCAGCCCCAGCATTTT.